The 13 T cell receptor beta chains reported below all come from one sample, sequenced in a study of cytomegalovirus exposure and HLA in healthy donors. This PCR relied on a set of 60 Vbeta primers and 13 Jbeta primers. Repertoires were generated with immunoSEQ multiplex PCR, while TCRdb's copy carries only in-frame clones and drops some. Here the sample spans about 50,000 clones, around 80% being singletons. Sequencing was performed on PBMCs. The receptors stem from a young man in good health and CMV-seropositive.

CDR3 residues: CASSLYSSGGDEQFF. The CDR3 DNA reads as TGTGCCAGCAGCTTATACTCTAGCGGGGGTGATGAGCAGTTCTTC. This sequence joins TRBV11-2 and TRBJ2-1, with TRBD2 matching over 10 bases. Germline V gene data show CDR1 as SGHAT and CDR2 as FQNNGV. CDR3 length: 15 amino acids. V lost 2 bases and J lost 8; bases outside the gene matches: 6.

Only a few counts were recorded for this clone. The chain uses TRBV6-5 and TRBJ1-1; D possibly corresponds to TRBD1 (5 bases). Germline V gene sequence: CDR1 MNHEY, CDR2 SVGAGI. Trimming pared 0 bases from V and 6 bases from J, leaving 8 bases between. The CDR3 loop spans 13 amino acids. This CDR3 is CASSYSPGAEAFF. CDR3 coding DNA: TGTGCCAGCAGTTACTCTCCGGGGGCTGAAGCTTTCTTT.

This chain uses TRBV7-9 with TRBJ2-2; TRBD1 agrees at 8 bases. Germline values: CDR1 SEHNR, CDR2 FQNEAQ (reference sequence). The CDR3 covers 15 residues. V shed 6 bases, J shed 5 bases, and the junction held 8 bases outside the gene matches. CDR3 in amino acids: CASRDRQGKTGELFF. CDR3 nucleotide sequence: TGTGCCAGCAGGGATAGACAGGGGAAGACCGGGGAGCTGTTTTTT.

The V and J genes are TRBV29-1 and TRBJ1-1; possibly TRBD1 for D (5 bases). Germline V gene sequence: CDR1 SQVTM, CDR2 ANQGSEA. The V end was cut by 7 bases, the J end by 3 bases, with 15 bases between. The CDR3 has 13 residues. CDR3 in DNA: TGCAGCGCGGATGGAAAGGGGTACACTGAAGCTTTCTTT. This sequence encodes CSADGKGYTEAFF.

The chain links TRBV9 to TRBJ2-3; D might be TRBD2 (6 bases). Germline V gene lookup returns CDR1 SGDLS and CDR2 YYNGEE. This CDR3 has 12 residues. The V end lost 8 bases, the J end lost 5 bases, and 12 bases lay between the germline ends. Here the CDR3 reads CASSRGRDTQYF. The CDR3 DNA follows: TGTGCCAGTAGTCGGGGGAGAGATACGCAGTATTTT.

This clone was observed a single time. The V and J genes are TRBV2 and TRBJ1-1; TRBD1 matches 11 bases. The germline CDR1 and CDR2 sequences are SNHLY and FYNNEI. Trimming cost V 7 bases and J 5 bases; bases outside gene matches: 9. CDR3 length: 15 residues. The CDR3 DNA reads TGTGCCAGCAAGGACAGGGGGCAATCTTTTACTGAAGCTTTCTTT. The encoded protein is CASKDRGQSFTEAFF.

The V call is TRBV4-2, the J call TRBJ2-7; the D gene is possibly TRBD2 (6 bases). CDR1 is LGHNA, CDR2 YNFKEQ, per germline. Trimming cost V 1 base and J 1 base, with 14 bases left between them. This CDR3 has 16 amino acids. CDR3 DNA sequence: TGTGCCAGCAGCCAAGGGAACGGGGGTATTTCCTACGAGCAGTACTTC. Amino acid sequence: CASSQGNGGISYEQYF.

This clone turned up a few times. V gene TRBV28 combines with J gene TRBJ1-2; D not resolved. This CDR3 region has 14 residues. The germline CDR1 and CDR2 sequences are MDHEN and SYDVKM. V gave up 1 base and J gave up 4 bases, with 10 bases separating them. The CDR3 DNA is TGTGCCAGCAGTTTATCCCGGGGAGGCTATGGCTACACCTTC. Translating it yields CASSLSRGGYGYTF.

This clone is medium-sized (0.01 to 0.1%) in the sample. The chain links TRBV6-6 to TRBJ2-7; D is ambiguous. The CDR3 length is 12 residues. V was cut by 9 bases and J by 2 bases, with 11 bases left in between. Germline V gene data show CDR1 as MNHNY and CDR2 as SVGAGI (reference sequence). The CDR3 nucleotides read TGTGCCAGTCATGATTACACCTACGAGCAGTACTTC. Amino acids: CASHDYTYEQYF.

CDR3 in amino acids: CASGGSAGGEYNEQFF. The CDR3 DNA reads TGTGCCAGCGGGGGATCTGCGGGGGGGGAATACAATGAGCAGTTCTTC. The V and J genes are TRBV2 and TRBJ2-1, with 9 bases that match TRBD2. Germline CDR1 and CDR2: SNHLY and FYNNEI. Losses at the gene ends were 8 bases for V and 4 bases for J; bases not matched to a gene: 12. The CDR3 runs 16 residues.

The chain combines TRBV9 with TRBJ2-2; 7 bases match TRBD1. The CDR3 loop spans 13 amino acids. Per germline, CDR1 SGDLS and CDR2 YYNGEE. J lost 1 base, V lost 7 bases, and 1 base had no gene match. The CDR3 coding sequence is TGTGCCAGCCGGACAGGGAACACCGGGGAGCTGTTTTTT. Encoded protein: CASRTGNTGELFF.

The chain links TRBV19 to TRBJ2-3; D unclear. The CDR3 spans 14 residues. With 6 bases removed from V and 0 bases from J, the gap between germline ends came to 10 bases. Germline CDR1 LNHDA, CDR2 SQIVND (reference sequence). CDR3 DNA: TGTGCCAGTAGCCTTCAAACTAGCACAGATACGCAGTATTTT. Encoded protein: CASSLQTSTDTQYF.

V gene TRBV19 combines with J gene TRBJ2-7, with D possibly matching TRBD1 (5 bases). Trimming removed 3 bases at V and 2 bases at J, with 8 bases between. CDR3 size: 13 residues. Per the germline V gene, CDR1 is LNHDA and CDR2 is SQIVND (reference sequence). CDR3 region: CASSIDSPYEQYF. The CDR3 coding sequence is TGTGCCAGTAGTATCGACAGTCCCTACGAGCAGTACTTC. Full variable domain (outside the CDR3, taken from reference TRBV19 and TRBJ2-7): DGGITQSPKYLFRKEGQNVTLSCEQNLNHDAMYWYRQDPGQGLRLIYYSQIVNDFQKGDIAEGYSVSREKKESFPLTVTSAQKNPTAFYLCASSIDSPYEQYFGPGTRLTVT.